This T cell receptor beta chain came from a study of blood T cell repertoires in COVID-19. As for the study in general: Acute-phase and convalescent COVID-19 samples originated in the United States, Italy and Spain. Sources were T cells, B-cell-depleted T cells, or PBMCs; the material itself was cDNA or gDNA.

In the original workflow: For nucleated cells, counts were estimated from reference gene primer amplification. Using immunoSEQ multiplex PCR, the repertoire was profiled, and TCRdb retains in-frame clones only, with some absent. The V and J calls and clone size were taken over from that table, and D and trimming were inferred from the DNA. This sample has approximately 100,000 clones, with roughly 82% found just once. Per the germline V gene, CDR1 is SGHRS and CDR2 is YFSETQ. Trimming removed 5 bases at V and 5 bases at J, with 19 bases between. The CDR3 has 15 residues. The clonotype comes from a human donor in a cohort sampled during active COVID-19. Sequenced: peripheral blood. The chain uses TRBV5-1 and TRBJ1-1, with D possibly being TRBD1 (6 bases). The DNA for the CDR3 is TGCGCCAGCAGGGAACAGGGTAGGGGAAAGACTGAAGCTTTCTTT. It specifies CASREQGRGKTEAFF.